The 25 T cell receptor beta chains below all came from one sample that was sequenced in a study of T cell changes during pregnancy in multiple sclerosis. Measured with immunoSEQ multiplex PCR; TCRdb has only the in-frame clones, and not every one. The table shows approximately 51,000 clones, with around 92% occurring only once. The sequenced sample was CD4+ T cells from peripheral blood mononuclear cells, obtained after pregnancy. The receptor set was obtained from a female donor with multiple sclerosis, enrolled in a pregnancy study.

CDR3 region: CAWSARTLVDEQFF. Here the CDR3 DNA reads TGTGCCTGGAGTGCCAGGACATTGGTCGATGAGCAGTTCTTC. The gene calls are TRBV30 and TRBJ2-1; perhaps TRBD1 as D (5 bases). Between the trimmed V and J ends, which lost 1 base and 8 bases, there was a span of 15 bases. This CDR3 comprises 14 residues. CDR1 GTSNPN and CDR2 SVGIG come from the germline V gene (reference sequence).

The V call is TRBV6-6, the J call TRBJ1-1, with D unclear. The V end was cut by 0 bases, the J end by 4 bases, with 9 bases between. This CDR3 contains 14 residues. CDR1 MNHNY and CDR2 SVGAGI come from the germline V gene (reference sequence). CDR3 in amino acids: CASSYSDSGTEAFF. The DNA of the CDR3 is TGTGCCAGCAGTTACTCAGACTCGGGCACTGAAGCTTTCTTT.

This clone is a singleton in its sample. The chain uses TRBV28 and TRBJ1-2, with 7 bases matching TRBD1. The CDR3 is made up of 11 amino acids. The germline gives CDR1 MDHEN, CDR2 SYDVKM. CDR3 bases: TGTGGAGCTGGGACAGCTATTGACTACACCTTC. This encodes CGAGTAIDYTF.

The CDR3, as DNA: TGTGCCAGCAGTTTCGACTCCTCCACTGAAGCTTTCTTT. Translating gives CASSFDSSTEAFF. The chain uses TRBV6-5 and TRBJ1-1; D gene unclear. This CDR3 region has 13 residues. The germline CDR1 and CDR2 sequences are MNHEY and SVGAGI. Trimming removed 4 bases from V and 4 bases from J, with 10 bases in between.

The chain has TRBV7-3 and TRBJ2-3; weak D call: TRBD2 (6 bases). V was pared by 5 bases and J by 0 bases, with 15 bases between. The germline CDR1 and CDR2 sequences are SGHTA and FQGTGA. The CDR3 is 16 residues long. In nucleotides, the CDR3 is TGTGCCAGCAGCCCCCACGGCCTAGCGAGCACAGATACGCAGTATTTT. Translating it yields CASSPHGLASTDTQYF.

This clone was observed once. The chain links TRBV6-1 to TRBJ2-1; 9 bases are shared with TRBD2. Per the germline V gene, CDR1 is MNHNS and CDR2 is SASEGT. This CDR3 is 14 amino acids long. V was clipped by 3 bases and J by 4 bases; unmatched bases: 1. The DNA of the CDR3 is TGTGCCAGCAGTGACACTAGCGGGTACAATGAGCAGTTCTTC. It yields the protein CASSDTSGYNEQFF.

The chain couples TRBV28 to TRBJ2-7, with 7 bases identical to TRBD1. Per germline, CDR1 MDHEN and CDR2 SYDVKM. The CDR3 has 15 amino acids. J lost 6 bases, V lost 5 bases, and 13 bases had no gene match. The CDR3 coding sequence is TGTGCCAGCAGTACGCCGGGACAGCCCTCTCTCGAGCAGTACTTC. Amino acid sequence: CASSTPGQPSLEQYF.

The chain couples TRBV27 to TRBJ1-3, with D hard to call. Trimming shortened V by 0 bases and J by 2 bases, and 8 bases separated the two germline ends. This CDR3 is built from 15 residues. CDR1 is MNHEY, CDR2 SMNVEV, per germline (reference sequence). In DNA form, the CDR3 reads TGTGCCAGCAGTTTATCAGGCAGGACTGGAAACACCATATATTTT. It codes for CASSLSGRTGNTIYF.

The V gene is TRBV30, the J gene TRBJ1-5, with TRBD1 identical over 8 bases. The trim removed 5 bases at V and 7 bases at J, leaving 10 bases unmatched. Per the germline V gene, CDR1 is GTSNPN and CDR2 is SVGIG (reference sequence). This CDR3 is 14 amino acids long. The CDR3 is CAWGHRGYEQPQHF. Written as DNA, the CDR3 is TGTGCCTGGGGTCACAGGGGGTACGAACAGCCCCAGCATTTT.

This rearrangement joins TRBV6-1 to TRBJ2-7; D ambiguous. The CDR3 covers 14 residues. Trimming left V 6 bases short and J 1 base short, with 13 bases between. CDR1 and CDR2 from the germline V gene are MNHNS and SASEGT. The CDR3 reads CASSEARRSYEQYF. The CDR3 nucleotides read TGTGCCAGCAGCGAGGCTCGAAGGTCCTACGAGCAGTACTTC.

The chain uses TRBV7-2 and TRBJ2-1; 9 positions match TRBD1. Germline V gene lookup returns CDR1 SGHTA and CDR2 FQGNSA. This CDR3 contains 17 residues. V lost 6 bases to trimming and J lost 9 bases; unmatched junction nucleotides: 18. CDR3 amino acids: CASRTTGTGLGRGEQFF. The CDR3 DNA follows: TGTGCCAGCAGAACCACCGGGACAGGGCTGGGAAGAGGTGAGCAGTTCTTC.

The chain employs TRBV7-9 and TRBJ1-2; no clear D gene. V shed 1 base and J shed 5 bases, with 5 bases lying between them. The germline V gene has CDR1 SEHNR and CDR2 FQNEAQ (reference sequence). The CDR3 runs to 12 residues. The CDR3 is CASSLERYGYTF. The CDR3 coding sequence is TGTGCCAGCAGCTTAGAGCGGTATGGCTACACCTTC.

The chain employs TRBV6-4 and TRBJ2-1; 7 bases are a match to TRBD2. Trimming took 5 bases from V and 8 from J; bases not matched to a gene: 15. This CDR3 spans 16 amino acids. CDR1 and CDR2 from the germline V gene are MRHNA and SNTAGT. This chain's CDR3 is CASSPATGLGVHEQFF. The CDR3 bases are TGTGCCAGCAGTCCAGCCACCGGACTAGGTGTGCATGAGCAGTTCTTC.

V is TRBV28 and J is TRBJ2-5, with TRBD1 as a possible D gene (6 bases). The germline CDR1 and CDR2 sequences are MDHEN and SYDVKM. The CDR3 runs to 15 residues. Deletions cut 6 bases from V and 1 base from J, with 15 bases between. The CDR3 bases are TGTGCCAGCAGCCCAACCCGACAGGTCCAAGAGACCCAGTACTTC. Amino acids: CASSPTRQVQETQYF.

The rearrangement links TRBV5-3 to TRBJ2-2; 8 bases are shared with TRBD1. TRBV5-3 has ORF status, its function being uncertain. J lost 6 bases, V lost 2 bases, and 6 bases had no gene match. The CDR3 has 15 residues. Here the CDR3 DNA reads TGTGCCAGAAGCTTCGGACAGGGTGGAGCCGGGGAGCTGTTTTTT. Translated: CARSFGQGGAGELFF.

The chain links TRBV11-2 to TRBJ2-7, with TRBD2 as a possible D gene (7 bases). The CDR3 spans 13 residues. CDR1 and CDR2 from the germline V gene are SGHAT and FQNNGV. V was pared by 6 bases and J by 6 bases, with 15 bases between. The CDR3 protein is CASRGGGQVEQYF. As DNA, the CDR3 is TGTGCCAGCAGGGGAGGGGGTCAGGTCGAGCAGTACTTC.

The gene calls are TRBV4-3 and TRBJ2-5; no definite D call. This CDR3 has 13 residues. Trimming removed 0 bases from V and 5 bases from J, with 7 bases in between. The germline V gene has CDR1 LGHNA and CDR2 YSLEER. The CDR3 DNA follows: TGCGCCAGCAGCCAAGATCGGTGGGAGACCCAGTACTTC. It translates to CASSQDRWETQYF.

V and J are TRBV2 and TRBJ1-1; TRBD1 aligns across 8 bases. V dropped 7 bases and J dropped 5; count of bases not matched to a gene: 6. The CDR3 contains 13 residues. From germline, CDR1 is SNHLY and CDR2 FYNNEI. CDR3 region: CASNLQGVTEAFF. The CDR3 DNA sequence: TGTGCCAGCAATCTACAGGGGGTGACTGAAGCTTTCTTT.

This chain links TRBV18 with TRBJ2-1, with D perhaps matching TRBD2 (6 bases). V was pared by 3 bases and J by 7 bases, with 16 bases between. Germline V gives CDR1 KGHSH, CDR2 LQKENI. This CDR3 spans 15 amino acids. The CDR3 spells CASSPGSGLLNEQFF. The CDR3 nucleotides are TGTGCCAGCTCACCCGGGAGTGGGCTTCTGAATGAGCAGTTCTTC.

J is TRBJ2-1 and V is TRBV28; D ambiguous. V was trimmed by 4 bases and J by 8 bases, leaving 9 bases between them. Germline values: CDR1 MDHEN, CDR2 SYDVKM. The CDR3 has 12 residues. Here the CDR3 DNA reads TGTGCCAGCAGTTCTCAGGCTCATGAGCAGTTCTTC. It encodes CASSSQAHEQFF.

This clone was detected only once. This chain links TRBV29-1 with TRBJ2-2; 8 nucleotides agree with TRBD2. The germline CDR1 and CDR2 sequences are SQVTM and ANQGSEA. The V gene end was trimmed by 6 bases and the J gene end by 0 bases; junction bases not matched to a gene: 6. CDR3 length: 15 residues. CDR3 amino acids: CSVATSAANTGELFF. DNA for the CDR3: TGCAGCGTCGCGACTAGCGCGGCGAACACCGGGGAGCTGTTTTTT.

The CDR3 DNA reads as TGTGCCAGCAGAAGGACAGTTTATAGCAATCAGCCCCAGCATTTT. Residues: CASRRTVYSNQPQHF. J is TRBJ1-5 and V is TRBV28, with a possible D match to TRBD1 (6 bases). CDR1 and CDR2 (germline): MDHEN, SYDVKM. This CDR3 contains 15 residues. Trimming cost V 6 bases and J 0 bases, with 12 bases left between them.

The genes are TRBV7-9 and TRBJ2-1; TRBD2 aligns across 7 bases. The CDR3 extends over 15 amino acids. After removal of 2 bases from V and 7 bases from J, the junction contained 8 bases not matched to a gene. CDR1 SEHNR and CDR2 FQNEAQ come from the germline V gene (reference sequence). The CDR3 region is CASSLSETSLNEQFF. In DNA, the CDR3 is TGTGCCAGCAGCTTATCCGAGACTAGCTTAAATGAGCAGTTCTTC.

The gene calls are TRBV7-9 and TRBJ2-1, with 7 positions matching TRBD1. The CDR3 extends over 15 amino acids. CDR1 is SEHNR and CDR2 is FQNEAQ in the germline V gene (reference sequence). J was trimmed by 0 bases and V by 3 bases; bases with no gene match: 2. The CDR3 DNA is TGTGCCAGCAGCTTTGGGACAGTCTCCTACAATGAGCAGTTCTTC. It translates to CASSFGTVSYNEQFF.

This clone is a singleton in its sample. This CDR3 is CASWGGDTLYGYTF. The CDR3 DNA sequence: TGTGCCAGTTGGGGCGGGGATACTCTCTATGGCTACACCTTC. This sequence joins TRBV28 and TRBJ1-2, with a tentative D call TRBD1 (5 bases). This CDR3 has 14 amino acids. Trimming removed 9 bases from V and 4 bases from J, with 18 bases in between. CDR1 MDHEN and CDR2 SYDVKM come from the germline V gene.